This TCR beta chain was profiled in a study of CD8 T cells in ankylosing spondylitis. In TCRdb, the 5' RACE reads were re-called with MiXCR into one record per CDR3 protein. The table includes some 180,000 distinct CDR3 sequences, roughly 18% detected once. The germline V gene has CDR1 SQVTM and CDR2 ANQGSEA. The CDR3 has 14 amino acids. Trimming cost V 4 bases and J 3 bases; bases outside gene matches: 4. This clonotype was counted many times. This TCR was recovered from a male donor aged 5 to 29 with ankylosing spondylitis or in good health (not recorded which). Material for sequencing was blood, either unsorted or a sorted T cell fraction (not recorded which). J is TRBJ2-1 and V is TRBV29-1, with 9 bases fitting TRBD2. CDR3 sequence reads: CSVGKLAGYNEQFF. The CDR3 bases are TGCAGCGTTGGCAAACTAGCGGGCTACAATGAGCAGTTCTTC.